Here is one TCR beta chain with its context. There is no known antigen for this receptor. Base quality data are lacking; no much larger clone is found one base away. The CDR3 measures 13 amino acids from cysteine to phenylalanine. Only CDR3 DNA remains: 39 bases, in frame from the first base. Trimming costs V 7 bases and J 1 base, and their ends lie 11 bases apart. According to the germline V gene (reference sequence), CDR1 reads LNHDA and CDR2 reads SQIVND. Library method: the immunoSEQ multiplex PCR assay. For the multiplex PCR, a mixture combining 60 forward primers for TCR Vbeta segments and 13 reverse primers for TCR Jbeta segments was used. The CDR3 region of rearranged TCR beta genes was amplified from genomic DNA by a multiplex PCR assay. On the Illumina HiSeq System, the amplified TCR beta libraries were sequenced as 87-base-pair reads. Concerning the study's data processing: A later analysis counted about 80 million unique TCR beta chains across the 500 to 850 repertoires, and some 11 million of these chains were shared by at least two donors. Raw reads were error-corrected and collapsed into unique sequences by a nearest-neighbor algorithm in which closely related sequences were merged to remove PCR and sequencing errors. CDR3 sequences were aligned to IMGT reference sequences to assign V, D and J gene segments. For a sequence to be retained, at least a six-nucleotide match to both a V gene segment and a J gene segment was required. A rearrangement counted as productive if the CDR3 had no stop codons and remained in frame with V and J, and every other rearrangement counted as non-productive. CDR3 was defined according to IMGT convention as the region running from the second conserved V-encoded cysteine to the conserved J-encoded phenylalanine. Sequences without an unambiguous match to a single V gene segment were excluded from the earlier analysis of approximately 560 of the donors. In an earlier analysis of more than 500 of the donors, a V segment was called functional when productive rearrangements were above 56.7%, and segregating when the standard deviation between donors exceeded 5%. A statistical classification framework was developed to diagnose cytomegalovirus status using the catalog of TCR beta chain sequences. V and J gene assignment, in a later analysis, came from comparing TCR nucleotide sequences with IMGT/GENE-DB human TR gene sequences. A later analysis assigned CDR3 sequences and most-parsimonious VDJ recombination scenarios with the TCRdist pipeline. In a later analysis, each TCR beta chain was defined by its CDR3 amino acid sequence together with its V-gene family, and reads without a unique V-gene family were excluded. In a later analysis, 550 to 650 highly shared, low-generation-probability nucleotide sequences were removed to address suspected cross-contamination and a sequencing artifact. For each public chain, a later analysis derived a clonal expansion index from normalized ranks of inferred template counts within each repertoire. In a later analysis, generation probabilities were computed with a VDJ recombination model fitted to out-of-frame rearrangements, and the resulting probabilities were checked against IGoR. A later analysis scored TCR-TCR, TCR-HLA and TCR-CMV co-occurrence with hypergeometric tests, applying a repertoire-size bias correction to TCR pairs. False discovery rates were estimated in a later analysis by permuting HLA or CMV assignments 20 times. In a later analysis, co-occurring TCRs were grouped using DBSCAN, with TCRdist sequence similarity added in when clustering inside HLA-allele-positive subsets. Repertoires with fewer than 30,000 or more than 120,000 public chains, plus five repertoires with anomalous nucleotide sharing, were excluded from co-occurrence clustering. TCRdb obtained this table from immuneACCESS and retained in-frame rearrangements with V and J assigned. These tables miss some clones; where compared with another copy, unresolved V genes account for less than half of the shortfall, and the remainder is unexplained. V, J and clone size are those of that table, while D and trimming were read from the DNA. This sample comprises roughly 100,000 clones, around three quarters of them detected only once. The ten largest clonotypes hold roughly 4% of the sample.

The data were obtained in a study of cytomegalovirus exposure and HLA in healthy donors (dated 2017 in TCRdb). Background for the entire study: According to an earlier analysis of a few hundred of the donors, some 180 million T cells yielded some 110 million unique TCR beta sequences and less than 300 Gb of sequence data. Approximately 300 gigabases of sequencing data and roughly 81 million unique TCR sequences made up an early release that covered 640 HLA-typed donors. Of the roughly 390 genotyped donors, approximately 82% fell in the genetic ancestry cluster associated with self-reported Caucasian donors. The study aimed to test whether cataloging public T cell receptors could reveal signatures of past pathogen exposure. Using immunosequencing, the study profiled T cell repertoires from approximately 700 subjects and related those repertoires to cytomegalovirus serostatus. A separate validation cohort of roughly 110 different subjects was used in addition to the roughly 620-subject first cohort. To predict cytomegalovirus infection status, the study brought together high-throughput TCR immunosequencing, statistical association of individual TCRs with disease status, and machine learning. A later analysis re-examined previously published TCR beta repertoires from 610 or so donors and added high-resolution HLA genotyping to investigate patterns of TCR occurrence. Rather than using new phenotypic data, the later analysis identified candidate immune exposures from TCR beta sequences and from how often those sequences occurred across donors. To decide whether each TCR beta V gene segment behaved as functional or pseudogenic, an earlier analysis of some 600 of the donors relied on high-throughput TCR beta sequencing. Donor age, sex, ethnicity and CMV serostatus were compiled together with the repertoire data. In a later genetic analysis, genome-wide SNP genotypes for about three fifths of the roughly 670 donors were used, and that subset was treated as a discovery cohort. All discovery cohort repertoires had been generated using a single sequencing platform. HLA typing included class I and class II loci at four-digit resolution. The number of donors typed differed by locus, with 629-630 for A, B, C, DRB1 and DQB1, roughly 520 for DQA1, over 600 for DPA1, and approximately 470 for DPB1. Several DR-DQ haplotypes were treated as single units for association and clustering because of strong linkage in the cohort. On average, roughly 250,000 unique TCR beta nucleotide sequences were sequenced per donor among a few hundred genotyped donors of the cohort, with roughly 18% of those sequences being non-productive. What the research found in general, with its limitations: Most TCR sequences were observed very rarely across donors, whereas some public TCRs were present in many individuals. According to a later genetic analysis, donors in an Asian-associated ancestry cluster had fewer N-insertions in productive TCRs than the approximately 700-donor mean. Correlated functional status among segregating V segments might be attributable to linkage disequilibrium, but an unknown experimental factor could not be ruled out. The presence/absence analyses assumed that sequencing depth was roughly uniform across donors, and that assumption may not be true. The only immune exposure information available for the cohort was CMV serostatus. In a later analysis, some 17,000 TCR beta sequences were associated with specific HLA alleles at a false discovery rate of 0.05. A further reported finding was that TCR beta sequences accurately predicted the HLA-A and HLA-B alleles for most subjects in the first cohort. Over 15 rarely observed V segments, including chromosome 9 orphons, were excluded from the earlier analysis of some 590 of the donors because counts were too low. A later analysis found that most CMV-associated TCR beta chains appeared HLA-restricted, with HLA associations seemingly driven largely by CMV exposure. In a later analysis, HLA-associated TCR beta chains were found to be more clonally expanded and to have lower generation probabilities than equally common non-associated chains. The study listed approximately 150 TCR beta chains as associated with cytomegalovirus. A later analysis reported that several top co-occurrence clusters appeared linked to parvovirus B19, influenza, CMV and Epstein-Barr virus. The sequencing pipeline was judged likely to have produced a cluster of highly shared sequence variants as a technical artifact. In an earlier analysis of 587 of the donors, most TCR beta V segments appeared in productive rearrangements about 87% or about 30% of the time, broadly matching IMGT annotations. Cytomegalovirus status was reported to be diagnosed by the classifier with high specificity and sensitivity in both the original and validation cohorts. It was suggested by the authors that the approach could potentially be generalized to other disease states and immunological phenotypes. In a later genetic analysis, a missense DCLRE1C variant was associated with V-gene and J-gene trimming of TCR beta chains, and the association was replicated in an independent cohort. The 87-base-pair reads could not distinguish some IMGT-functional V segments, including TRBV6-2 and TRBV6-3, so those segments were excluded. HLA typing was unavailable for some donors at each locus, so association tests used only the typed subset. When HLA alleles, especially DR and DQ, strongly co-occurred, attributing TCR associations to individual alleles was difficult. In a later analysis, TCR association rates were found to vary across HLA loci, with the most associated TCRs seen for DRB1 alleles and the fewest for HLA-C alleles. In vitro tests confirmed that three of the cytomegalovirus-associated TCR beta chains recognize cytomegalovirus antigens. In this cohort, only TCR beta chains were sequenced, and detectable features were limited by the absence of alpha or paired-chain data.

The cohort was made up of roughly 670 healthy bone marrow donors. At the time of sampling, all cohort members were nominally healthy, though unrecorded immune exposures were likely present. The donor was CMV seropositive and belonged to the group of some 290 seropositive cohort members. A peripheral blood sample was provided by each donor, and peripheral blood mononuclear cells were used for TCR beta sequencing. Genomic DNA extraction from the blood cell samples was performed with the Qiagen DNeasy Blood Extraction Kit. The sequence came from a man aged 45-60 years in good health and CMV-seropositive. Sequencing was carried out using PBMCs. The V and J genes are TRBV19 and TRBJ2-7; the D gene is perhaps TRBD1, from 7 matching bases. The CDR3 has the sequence CASTGDSSYEQYF. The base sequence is TGTGCCAGTACGGGGGACAGTTCCTACGAGCAGTACTTC.